The next 5 T cell receptor beta chains were all read from a single sample in a study of T cells in Graves' hyperthyroidism and ophthalmopathy. Using RNA transcripts as the source, TCR beta CDR3 regions were amplified. The HTBI primer set was used in a first-round RT-PCR of the TCR CDR3. TCRdb called the multiplex PCR reads again in MiXCR, with one record for every CDR3 protein. The sample includes hundreds of thousands of distinct CDR3 sequences, about a sixth of them seen just once. The sample consisted of blood. Receptors originate from a woman younger than 35 with Graves' hyperthyroidism.

There are many counts of this clonotype. The chain is built from TRBV5-4 and TRBJ1-4, with a tentative D call TRBD1 (5 bases). Germline lookup yields CDR1 SGHNT and CDR2 YYREEE (reference sequence). The CDR3 is 14 amino acids. The V end lost 2 bases, the J end lost 5 bases, and 10 bases lay between the germline ends. CDR3 in DNA: TGTGCCAGCAGCTTTGGACACCCGAATGAAAAACTGTTTTTT. Encoded protein: CASSFGHPNEKLFF.

J is TRBJ2-5 and V is TRBV27; 7 bases match TRBD2. This CDR3 spans 15 amino acids. Germline loops: CDR1 MNHEY, CDR2 SMNVEV (reference sequence). Germline trimming cut 3 bases from V and 7 bases from J; bases unmatched to any gene: 11. The CDR3 DNA sequence: TGTGCCAGCAGTTTTGTGGGAGGGGCGGAAGGGACCCAGTACTTC. Protein product: CASSFVGGAEGTQYF.

This clonotype was observed many times. This rearrangement joins TRBV10-3 to TRBJ2-1; TRBD2 aligns across 9 bases. V was pared by 0 bases and J by 4 bases, with 10 bases of the junction left unmatched. Germline CDR1 and CDR2: ENHRY and SYGVKD. The CDR3 has 18 residues. CDR3 sequence: CAISESGLREGRYNEQFF. The CDR3 DNA reads as TGTGCCATCAGTGAGTCGGGATTGCGGGAGGGCAGGTACAATGAGCAGTTCTTC.

J is TRBJ2-7 and V is TRBV20-1; no firm D call. The CDR3 has 17 residues. CDR1 and CDR2 from the germline V gene are DFQATT and SNEGSKA (reference sequence). CDR3 coding DNA: TGCAGCGTACTGAAAACCCATGACTCGCTTCTCACCTACGAGCAGTACTTC. It specifies CSVLKTHDSLLTYEQYF.

This clonotype appeared many times. V usage is TRBV6-5 and J usage is TRBJ2-2, with a weak D call TRBD1 (6 bases). CDR1 and CDR2 (germline): MNHEY, SVGAGI. The germline V and J ends were trimmed by 4 bases and 5 bases, with 11 bases remaining between them. This CDR3 has 14 residues. For the CDR3, the DNA is TGTGCCAGCAGTTCCGGGGACAAAACCGGGGAGCTGTTTTTT. The encoded protein is CASSSGDKTGELFF.